The 20 T cell receptor beta chains below all came from one sample that was sequenced in a study of blood T cell repertoires in COVID-19. The protocol was immunoSEQ multiplex PCR, while the TCRdb copy is restricted to in-frame clones and leaves out a portion. The sample includes roughly 220,000 clones, approximately 86% of them seen just once. The sample was PBMCs or T cells enriched from blood (not recorded which). The receptors stem from a woman aged 40-49 years with acute COVID-19.

The V call is TRBV4-1, the J call TRBJ1-1; D may be TRBD1 (5 bases). V shed 4 bases and J shed 3 bases, with 15 bases lying between them. Per germline, CDR1 MGHRA and CDR2 YSYEKL. This CDR3 has 15 residues. The CDR3 nucleotides are TGCGCCAGCAGCCCCCGTGCAGGGTCAGACACTGAAGCTTTCTTT. Translated: CASSPRAGSDTEAFF.

This clone appeared once. The V gene is TRBV28, the J gene TRBJ2-1; TRBD2 matches 14 bases. This CDR3 region has 18 residues. V trimming: 1 base; J trimming: 7 bases; junction bases outside the gene matches: 9. From germline, CDR1 is MDHEN and CDR2 SYDVKM. CDR3 sequence: CASSLSPRLAGGGNEQFF. CDR3 bases: TGTGCCAGCAGTTTATCCCCTCGACTAGCGGGAGGGGGGAATGAGCAGTTCTTC.

The chain couples TRBV12-5 to TRBJ2-2, with D tentatively TRBD1 (6 bases). The CDR3 loop spans 16 amino acids. V dropped 3 bases and J dropped 2 bases, with 13 bases sitting between them. Germline assignment: CDR1 LGHNT and CDR2 FRNRAP. The chain's CDR3 is CASGLRGGRNTGELFF. In DNA form, the CDR3 reads TGTGCTAGTGGTTTAAGAGGGGGTCGCAACACCGGGGAGCTGTTTTTT.

The J gene is TRBJ2-7, the V gene TRBV7-2; 8 bases agree with TRBD1. There are 14 residues in the CDR3. Germline lookup yields CDR1 SGHTA and CDR2 FQGNSA. After removal of 5 bases from V and 1 base from J, the junction contained 4 bases not matched to a gene. In nucleotides, the CDR3 is TGTGCCAGCAGCGCCCGACAGGGGTCCTACGAGCAGTACTTC. It encodes CASSARQGSYEQYF.

This clone was observed once. The V and J genes are TRBV4-2 and TRBJ2-2, with a weak D call TRBD1 (5 bases). V dropped 1 base and J dropped 4 bases, with 10 bases sitting between them. CDR1 and CDR2 from the germline V gene are LGHNA and YNFKEQ. This CDR3 spans 15 amino acids. CDR3 DNA sequence: TGTGCCAGCAGCCAAGTTCAACAGGCCACCGGGGAGCTGTTTTTT. Protein sequence: CASSQVQQATGELFF.

This chain uses TRBV14 with TRBJ2-1; 8 bases are a match to TRBD2. Germline CDR1 is SGHDN and CDR2 is FVKESK. The ends lost 0 bases at V and 7 bases at J; junction bases unmatched: 5. CDR3 length: 15 amino acids. CDR3 in amino acids: CASSQEVERENEQFF. CDR3 DNA sequence: TGTGCCAGCAGCCAAGAAGTCGAGCGGGAGAATGAGCAGTTCTTC.

This sequence joins TRBV13 and TRBJ1-6; 9 bases line up with TRBD1. The CDR3 has 14 amino acids. The V and J ends lost 5 bases and 12 bases, in that order; junction bases with no gene match: 8. CDR1 and CDR2 (germline): PRHDT, FYEKMQ (reference sequence). The CDR3 is CASSPRTGVGPLHF. Here the CDR3 DNA reads TGTGCCAGCAGCCCCCGGACAGGGGTGGGACCCCTCCACTTT.

This chain connects TRBV2 to TRBJ1-1; no reliable D call. The germline gives CDR1 SNHLY, CDR2 FYNNEI. Trimming took off 5 bases at V and 3 bases at J, with 7 bases between the two ends. The CDR3 sequence is 12 residues long. The DNA for the CDR3 is TGTGCCAGCAGTTCAGAATACACTGAAGCTTTCTTT. Amino acids: CASSSEYTEAFF.

Regarding this clone: A much larger clonotype is one base distant, so this may be a read error. The chain links TRBV10-2 to TRBJ2-7; D possibly corresponds to TRBD1 (6 bases). Trimming took off 6 bases at V and 0 bases at J, with 9 bases between the two ends. The CDR3 is 13 residues long. CDR1 and CDR2 (germline): WSHSY, SAAADI. This CDR3 is CASSPGHSYEQYF. The CDR3 region has the DNA TGCGCCAGCAGCCCGGGACACTCCTACGAGCAGTACTTC.

This sequence joins TRBV6-4 and TRBJ1-5, with no clear D. Germline V gene data show CDR1 as MRHNA and CDR2 as SNTAGT. V lost 2 bases to trimming and J lost 0 bases, with 23 bases between them. The CDR3 covers 20 residues. This chain's CDR3 is CASSDTTRPHVSYSNQPQHF. The CDR3 nucleotides read TGTGCCAGCAGTGACACGACACGGCCCCACGTCTCGTATAGCAATCAGCCCCAGCATTTT.

Here the CDR3 reads CASKEGLAGELFF. CDR3 DNA: TGTGCCAGCAAGGAGGGTCTTGCCGGGGAGCTGTTTTTT. This chain uses TRBV2 with TRBJ2-2, with D perhaps TRBD2 (6 bases). Germline assignment: CDR1 SNHLY and CDR2 FYNNEI. Trimming shortened V by 7 bases and J by 6 bases, and 12 bases separated the two germline ends. The CDR3 spans 13 residues. Filled out from reference TRBV2 and TRBJ2-2, the complete variable domain reads EPEVTQTPSHQVTQMGQEVILRCVPISNHLYFYWYRQILGQKVEFLVSFYNNEISEKSEIFDDQFSVERPDGSNFTLKIRSTKLEDSAMYFCASKEGLAGELFFGEGSRLTVL.

The rearrangement links TRBV5-1 to TRBJ1-2; 9 bases match TRBD1. From germline, CDR1 is SGHRS and CDR2 YFSETQ. The CDR3 runs 13 residues. V lost 3 bases to trimming and J lost 4 bases; unmatched junction nucleotides: 1. The CDR3 is CASSWDRAYGYTF. The CDR3 DNA reads TGCGCCAGCAGCTGGGACAGGGCCTATGGCTACACCTTC.

The genes are TRBV29-1 and TRBJ2-7; possible D gene TRBD1, 7 bases. V lost 0 bases and J 2 bases, leaving 14 bases between the germline ends. This CDR3 spans 15 amino acids. CDR1 and CDR2 from the germline V gene are SQVTM and ANQGSEA. The CDR3 loop reads CSVEDRRGQTYEQYF. The CDR3, as DNA: TGCAGCGTTGAAGATCGGAGGGGACAGACCTACGAGCAGTACTTC.

The chain uses TRBV3-1 (or the pseudogene TRBV3-2) and TRBJ1-1, with a possible D match to TRBD1 (5 bases). Germline CDR1 LGHDT, CDR2 YNNKEL (reference sequence). The CDR3 runs to 14 residues. Trimming took 10 bases from V and 11 from J, leaving 26 bases between them. The CDR3 region is CATKPSIGSDKAFF. The CDR3 DNA sequence: TGTGCCACCAAGCCAAGTATCGGGTCGGACAAGGCTTTCTTT.

The V call is TRBV27, the J call TRBJ2-3, with 11 bases aligning to TRBD2. The junction had 2 bases not matched to a gene; V was cut back by 7 bases and J by 2 bases. Germline values: CDR1 MNHEY, CDR2 SMNVEV (reference sequence). This CDR3 comprises 14 residues. The CDR3 loop is CASKGLADTDTQYF. The CDR3 coding sequence is TGTGCCAGCAAGGGACTAGCGGACACAGATACGCAGTATTTT.

This clone was observed a single time. The chain recombines TRBV7-9 with TRBJ2-7; possible D gene TRBD2, 6 bases. Trimming took 1 base from V and 6 from J, leaving 16 bases between them. CDR1 SEHNR and CDR2 FQNEAQ come from the germline V gene (reference sequence). CDR3 length: 15 amino acids. CDR3 protein: CASSLEGGTVSEQYF. The DNA of the CDR3 is TGTGCCAGCAGCTTAGAAGGCGGGACGGTCTCCGAGCAGTACTTC.

The chain couples TRBV6-2 or TRBV6-3 to TRBJ2-1; D unclear. There are 12 residues in the CDR3. V lost 4 bases, J lost 9 bases, and 10 bases lay in between. Germline CDR1 is MNHEY and CDR2 is SVGEGT. The CDR3 DNA reads as TGTGCCAGCAGTTTCCGGCGAGGTGAGCAGTTCTTC. It specifies CASSFRRGEQFF.

The gene calls are TRBV11-2 and TRBJ2-1; TRBD2 might be the D (6 bases). This CDR3 is built from 15 residues. The V gene lost 5 bases and the J gene lost 5 bases, with 16 bases spanning the gap. Germline V CDR1 and CDR2: SGHAT, FQNNGV. CDR3 protein: CASSMRLVGHNEQFF. The CDR3 region has the DNA TGTGCCAGCAGCATGAGACTAGTTGGCCACAATGAGCAGTTCTTC.

V usage is TRBV7-8 and J usage is TRBJ1-4; 9 bases are a match to TRBD1. The CDR3 covers 16 residues. Per the germline V gene, CDR1 is SGHVS and CDR2 is FQNEAQ. V lost 4 bases to trimming and J lost 0 bases; unmatched junction nucleotides: 3. CDR3 nucleotides: TGTGCCAGCAGCTACGGACAGGGGCCAACTAATGAAAAACTGTTTTTT. It specifies CASSYGQGPTNEKLFF.

CDR3 protein: CASSPRTQTDTQYF. In DNA form, the CDR3 reads TGTGCCAGCAGCCCCCGGACTCAAACAGATACGCAGTATTTT. The chain recombines TRBV7-9 with TRBJ2-3; a possible D gene is TRBD2 (5 bases). CDR3 length: 14 residues. Germline values: CDR1 SEHNR, CDR2 FQNEAQ (reference sequence). With 5 bases removed from V and 3 bases from J, the gap between germline ends came to 12 bases.